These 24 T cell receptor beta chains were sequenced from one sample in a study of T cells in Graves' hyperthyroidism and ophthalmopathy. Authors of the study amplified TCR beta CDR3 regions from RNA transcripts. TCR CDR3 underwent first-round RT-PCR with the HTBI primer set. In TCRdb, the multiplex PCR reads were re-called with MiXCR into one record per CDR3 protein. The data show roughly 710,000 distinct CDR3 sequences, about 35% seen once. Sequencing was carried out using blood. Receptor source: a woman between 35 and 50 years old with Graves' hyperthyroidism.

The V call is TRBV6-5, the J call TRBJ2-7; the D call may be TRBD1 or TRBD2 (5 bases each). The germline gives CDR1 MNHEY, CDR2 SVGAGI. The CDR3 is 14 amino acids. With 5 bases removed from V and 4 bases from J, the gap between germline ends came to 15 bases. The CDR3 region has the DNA TGTGCCAGCAGTACAGAACGGGGCCTTTACGAGCAGTACTTC. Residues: CASSTERGLYEQYF.

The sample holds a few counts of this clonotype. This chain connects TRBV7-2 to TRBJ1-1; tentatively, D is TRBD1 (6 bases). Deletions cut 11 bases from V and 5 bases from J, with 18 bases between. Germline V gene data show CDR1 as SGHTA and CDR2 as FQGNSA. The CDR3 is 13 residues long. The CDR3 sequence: CAFNGGGGTEAFF. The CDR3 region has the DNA TGTGCCTTTAATGGGGGCGGGGGAACTGAAGCTTTCTTT.

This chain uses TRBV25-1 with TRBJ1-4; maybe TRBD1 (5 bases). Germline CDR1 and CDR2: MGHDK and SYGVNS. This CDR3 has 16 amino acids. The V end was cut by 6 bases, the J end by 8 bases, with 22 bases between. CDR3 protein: CASSSRNEPRGEKLFF. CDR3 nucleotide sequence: TGTGCCAGCAGCTCCCGTAATGAGCCCCGGGGGGAAAAACTGTTTTTT. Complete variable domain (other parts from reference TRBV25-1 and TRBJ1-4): EADIYQTPRYLVIGTGKKITLECSQTMGHDKMYWYQQDPGMELHLIHYSYGVNSTEKGDLSSESTVSRIRTEHFPLTLESARPSHTSQYLCASSSRNEPRGEKLFFGSGTQLSVL.

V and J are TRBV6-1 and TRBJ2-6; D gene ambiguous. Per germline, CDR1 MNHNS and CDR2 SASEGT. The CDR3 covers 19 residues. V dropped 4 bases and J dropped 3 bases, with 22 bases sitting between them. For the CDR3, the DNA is TGTGCCAGCAGTGTAGGTCCCTATAGCCAGTCCAGTGGGGCCAACGTCCTGACTTTC. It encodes CASSVGPYSQSSGANVLTF.

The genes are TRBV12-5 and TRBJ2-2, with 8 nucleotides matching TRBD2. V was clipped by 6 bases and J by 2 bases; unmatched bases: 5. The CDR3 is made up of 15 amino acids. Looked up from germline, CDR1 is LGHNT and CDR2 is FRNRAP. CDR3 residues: CASGLGLANTGELFF. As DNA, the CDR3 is TGTGCTAGTGGCCTAGGACTAGCTAACACCGGGGAGCTGTTTTTT.

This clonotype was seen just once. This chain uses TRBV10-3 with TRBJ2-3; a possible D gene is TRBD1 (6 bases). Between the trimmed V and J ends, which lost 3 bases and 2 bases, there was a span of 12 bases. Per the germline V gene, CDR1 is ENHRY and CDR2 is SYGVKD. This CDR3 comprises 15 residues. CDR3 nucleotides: TGTGCCATCAGTGACCGAGGACAGCCCACAGATACGCAGTATTTT. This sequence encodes CAISDRGQPTDTQYF.

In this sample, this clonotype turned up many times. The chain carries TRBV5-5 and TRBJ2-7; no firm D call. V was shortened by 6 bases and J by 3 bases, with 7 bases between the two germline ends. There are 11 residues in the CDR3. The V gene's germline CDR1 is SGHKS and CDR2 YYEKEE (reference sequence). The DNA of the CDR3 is TGTGCCAGCAACGTAGACTACGAGCAGTACTTC. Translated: CASNVDYEQYF. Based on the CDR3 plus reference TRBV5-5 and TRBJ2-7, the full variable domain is DAGVTQSPTHLIKTRGQQVTLRCSPISGHKSVSWYQQVLGQGPQFIFQYYEKEERGRGNFPDRFSARQFPNYSSELNVNALLLGDSALYLCASNVDYEQYFGPGTRLTVT.

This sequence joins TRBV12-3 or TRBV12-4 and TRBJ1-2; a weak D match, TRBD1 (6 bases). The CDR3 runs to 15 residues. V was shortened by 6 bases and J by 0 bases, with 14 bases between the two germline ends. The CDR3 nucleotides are TGTGCCAGCAGCCCAGGACAGACTTCTAACTATGGCTACACCTTC. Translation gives CASSPGQTSNYGYTF.

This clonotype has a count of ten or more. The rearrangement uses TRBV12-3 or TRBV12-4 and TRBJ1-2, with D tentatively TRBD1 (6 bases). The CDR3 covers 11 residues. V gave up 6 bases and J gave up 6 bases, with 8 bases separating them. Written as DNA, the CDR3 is TGTGCCAGCAGAACAGGGAATGGCTACACCTTC. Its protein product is CASRTGNGYTF.

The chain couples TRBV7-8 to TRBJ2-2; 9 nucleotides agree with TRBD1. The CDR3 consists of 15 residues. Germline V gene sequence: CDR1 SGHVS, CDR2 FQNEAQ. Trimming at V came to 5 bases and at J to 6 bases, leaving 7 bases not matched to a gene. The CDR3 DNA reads TGTGCCAGCAGCCTACGCAGGACAGGGGCCGGGGAGCTGTTTTTT. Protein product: CASSLRRTGAGELFF.

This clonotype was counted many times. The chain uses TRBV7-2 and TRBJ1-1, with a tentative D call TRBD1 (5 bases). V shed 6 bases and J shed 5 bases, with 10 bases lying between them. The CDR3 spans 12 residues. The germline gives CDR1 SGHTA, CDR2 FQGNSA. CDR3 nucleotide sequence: TGTGCCAGCAGTTTCAGGGCAACTGAAGCTTTCTTT. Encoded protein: CASSFRATEAFF.

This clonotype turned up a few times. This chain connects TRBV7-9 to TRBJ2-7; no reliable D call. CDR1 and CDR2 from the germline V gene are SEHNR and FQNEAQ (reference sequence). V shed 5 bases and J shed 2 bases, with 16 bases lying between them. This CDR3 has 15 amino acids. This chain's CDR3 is CASSQDLGSPYEQYF. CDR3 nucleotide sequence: TGTGCCAGCAGCCAAGATCTTGGCTCTCCCTACGAGCAGTACTTC. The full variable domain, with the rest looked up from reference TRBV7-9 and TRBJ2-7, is DTGVSQNPRHKITKRGQNVTFRCDPISEHNRLYWYRQTLGQGPEFLTYFQNEAQLEKSRLLSDRFSAERPKGSFSTLEIQRTEQGDSAMYLCASSQDLGSPYEQYFGPGTRLTVT.

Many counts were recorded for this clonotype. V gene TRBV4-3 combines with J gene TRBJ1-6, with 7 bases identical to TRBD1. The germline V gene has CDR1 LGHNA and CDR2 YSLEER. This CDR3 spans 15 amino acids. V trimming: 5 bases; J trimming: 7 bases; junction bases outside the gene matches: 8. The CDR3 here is CASSTTTGLNSPLHF. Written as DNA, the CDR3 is TGCGCCAGCAGCACGACGACAGGGCTCAATTCACCCCTCCACTTT.

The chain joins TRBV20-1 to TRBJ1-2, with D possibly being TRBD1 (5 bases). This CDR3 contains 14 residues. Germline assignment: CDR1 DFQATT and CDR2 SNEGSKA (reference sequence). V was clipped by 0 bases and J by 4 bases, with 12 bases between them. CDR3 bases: TGCAGTGCTAGAGATGGGGACCTTGGCTATGGCTACACCTTC. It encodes CSARDGDLGYGYTF.

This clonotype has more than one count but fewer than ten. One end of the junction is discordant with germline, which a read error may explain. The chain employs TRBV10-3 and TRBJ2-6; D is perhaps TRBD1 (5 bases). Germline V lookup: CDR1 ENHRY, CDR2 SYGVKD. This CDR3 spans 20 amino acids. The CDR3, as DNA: TGTGCCAGCAGTTACCTCGGAACGAAGCGAAGGGGCTCTGGGGCCAACGTCCTGACTTTC. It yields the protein CASSYLGTKRRGSGANVLTF.

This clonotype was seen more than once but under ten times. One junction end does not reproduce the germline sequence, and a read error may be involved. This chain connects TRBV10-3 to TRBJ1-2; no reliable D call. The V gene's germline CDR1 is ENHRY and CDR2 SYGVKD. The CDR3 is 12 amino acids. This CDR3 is CASSDDLSGYTF. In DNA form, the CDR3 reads TGTGCCAGCAGTGACGATCTAAGCGGCTACACCTTC.

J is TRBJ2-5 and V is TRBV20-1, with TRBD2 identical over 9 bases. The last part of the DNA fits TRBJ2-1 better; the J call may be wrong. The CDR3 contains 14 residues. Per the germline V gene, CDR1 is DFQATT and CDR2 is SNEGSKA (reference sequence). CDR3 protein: CSARWGSGSNEQFF. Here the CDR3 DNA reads TGCAGTGCTAGGTGGGGTAGCGGGAGCAATGAGCAGTTCTTC.

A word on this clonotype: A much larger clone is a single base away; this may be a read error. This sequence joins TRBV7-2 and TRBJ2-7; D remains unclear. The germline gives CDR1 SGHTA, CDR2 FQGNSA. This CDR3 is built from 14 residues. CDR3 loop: CASSQEPRQHEQYF. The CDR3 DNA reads TGCGCCAGCAGCCAAGAGCCTCGGCAACACGAGCAGTACTTC.

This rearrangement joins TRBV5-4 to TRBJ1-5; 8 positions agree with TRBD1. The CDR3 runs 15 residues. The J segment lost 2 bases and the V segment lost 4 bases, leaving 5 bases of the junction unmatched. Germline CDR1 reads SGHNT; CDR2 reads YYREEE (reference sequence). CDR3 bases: TGTGCCAGCAGCGAAGGACAGGGCCGCAATCAGCCCCAGCATTTT. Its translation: CASSEGQGRNQPQHF.

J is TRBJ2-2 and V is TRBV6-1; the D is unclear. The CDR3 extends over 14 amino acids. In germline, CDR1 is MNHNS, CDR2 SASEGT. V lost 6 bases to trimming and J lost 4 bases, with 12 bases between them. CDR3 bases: TGTGCCAGCAGCTTCCCCCGGGCCACCGGGGAGCTGTTTTTT. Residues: CASSFPRATGELFF.

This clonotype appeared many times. Written as DNA, the CDR3 is TGTGCCAGCAGTGATTGGACAGGGGGTAGCGGGAAGACTGAAGCTTTCTTT. As protein: CASSDWTGGSGKTEAFF. The V gene is TRBV25-1, the J gene TRBJ1-1, with 10 positions matching TRBD1. CDR3 length equals 17 residues. With 3 bases clipped from V and 5 bases from J, the junction kept 12 bases outside the gene matches. Germline V gene sequence: CDR1 MGHDK, CDR2 SYGVNS. The variable domain in full, completed from reference TRBV25-1 and TRBJ1-1, reads EADIYQTPRYLVIGTGKKITLECSQTMGHDKMYWYQQDPGMELHLIHYSYGVNSTEKGDLSSESTVSRIRTEHFPLTLESARPSHTSQYLCASSDWTGGSGKTEAFFGQGTRLTVV.

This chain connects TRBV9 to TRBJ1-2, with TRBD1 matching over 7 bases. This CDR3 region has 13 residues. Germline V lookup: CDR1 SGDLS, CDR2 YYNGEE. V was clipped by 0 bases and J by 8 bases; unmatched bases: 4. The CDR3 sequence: CASSVGQGEGYTF. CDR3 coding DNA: TGTGCCAGCAGCGTAGGACAGGGTGAAGGCTACACCTTC.

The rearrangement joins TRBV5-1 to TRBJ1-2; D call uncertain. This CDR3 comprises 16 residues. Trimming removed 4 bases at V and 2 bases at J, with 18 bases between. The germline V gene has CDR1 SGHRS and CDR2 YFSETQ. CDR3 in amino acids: CASSVIPPDTNYGYTF. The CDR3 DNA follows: TGCGCCAGCAGCGTTATCCCTCCCGACACGAACTATGGCTACACCTTC. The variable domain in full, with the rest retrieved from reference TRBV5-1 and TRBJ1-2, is KAGVTQTPRYLIKTRGQQVTLSCSPISGHRSVSWYQQTPGQGLQFLFEYFSETQRNKGNFPGRFSGRQFSNSRSEMNVSTLELGDSALYLCASSVIPPDTNYGYTFGSGTRLTVV.

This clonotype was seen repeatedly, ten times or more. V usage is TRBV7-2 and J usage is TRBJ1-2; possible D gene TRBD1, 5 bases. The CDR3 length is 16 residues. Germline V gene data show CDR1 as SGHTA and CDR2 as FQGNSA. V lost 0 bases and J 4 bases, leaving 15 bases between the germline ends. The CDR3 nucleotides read TGTGCCAGCAGCTTAGCGAGTACGCAGGGTGGCTATGGCTACACCTTC. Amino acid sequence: CASSLASTQGGYGYTF.